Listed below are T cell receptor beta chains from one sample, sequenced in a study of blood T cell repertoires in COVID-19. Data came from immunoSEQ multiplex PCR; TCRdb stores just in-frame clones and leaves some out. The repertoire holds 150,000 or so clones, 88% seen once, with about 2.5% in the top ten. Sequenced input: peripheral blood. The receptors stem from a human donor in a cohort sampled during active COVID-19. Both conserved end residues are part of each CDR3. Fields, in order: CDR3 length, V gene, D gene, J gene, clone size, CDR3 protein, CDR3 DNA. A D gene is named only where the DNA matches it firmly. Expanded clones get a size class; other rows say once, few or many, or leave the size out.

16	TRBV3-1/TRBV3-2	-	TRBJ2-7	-	CASSQVGRSLRSEQYF	TGTGCCAGCAGCCAAGTAGGGAGATCCCTACGTAGCGAGCAGTACTTC
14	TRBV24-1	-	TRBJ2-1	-	CATSDLDERDEQFF	TGTGCCACCAGTGATCTGGACGAGCGGGATGAGCAGTTCTTC
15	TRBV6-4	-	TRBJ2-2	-	CASSPRVSNTGELFF	TGTGCCAGCAGTCCCAGGGTGTCCAACACCGGGGAGCTGTTTTTT
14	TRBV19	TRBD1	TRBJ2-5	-	CASMDRGGRETQYF	TGTGCCAGTATGGACAGGGGGGGCCGAGAGACCCAGTACTTC
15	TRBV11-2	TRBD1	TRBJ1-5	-	CASSQSQGANQPQHF	TGTGCCAGCAGCCAAAGTCAGGGGGCCAATCAGCCCCAGCATTTT
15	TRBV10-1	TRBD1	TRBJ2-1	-	CARRQGAGAYNEQFF	TGCGCCAGGAGACAGGGGGCGGGGGCCTACAATGAGCAGTTCTTC
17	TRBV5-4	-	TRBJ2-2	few	CASSRQGTRTNTGELFF	TGTGCCAGCAGCCGGCAGGGGACCCGAACGAACACCGGGGAGCTGTTTTTT
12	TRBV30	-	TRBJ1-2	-	CAWTKPTYGYTF	TGTGCCTGGACTAAACCTACCTATGGCTACACCTTC
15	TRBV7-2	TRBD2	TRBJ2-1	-	CASSLAGGPRNEQFF	TGTGCCAGCAGCTTAGCGGGAGGGCCGAGGAATGAGCAGTTCTTC
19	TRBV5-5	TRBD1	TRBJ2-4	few	CASLKDGQGNFLAKNIQYF	TGTGCCAGCCTGAAAGACGGACAGGGGAACTTTTTAGCCAAAAACATTCAGTACTTC
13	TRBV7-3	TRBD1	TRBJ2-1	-	CASSRGQGYEQFF	TGTGCCAGCAGCCGCGGACAGGGTTATGAGCAGTTCTTC
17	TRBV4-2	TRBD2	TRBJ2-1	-	CASSQDIAGGPYNEQFF	TGTGCCAGCAGCCAAGATATAGCGGGGGGGCCCTACAATGAGCAGTTCTTC
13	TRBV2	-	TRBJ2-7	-	CASSGEKGYEQYF	TGTGCCAGCAGTGGGGAGAAGGGCTACGAGCAGTACTTC
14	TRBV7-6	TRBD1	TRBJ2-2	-	CATSGTGYSGELFF	TGTGCCACTTCGGGGACAGGCTATTCCGGGGAGCTGTTTTTT
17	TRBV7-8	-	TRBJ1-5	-	CASSFWRGVRNDQPQHF	TGTGCCAGCAGCTTTTGGAGGGGCGTCAGGAACGATCAGCCCCAGCATTTT
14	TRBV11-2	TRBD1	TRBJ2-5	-	CASTEPDREETQYF	TGTGCCAGCACCGAACCGGACAGGGAAGAGACCCAGTACTTC
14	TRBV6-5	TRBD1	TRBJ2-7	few	CASSRRQGPYEQYF	TGTGCCAGCAGTCGCCGACAGGGCCCCTACGAGCAGTACTTC
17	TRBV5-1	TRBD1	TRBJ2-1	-	CASSLGPDRLHYNEQFF	TGCGCCAGCAGCTTGGGTCCGGACAGGCTCCACTACAATGAGCAGTTCTTC
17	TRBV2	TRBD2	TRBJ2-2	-	CASSETPAGVNTGELFF	TGTGCCAGCAGCGAAACCCCAGCGGGGGTAAACACCGGGGAGCTGTTTTTT
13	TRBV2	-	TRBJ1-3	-	CAVTGDSGNTIYF	TGTGCCGTAACAGGCGACTCTGGAAACACCATATATTTT
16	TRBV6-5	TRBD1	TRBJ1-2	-	CASSYLGTGSPYGYTF	TGTGCCAGCAGTTATTTAGGGACAGGGTCCCCCTATGGCTACACCTTC
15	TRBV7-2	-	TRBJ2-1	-	CASSLVDILSKEQFF	TGTGCCAGCAGCTTAGTGGACATCCTTAGTAAGGAGCAGTTCTTC
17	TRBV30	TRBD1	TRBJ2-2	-	CAWSVFRTGGNTGELFF	TGTGCCTGGAGTGTTTTTAGGACAGGGGGCAACACCGGGGAGCTGTTTTTT
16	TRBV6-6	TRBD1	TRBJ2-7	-	CASSYSIGDRYYEQYF	TGTGCCAGCAGTTACTCGATTGGGGACAGATACTACGAGCAGTACTTC
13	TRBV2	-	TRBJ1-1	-	CASSPGVRGVAFF	TGTGCCAGCAGTCCGGGGGTCCGGGGAGTAGCTTTCTTT
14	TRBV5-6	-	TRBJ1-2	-	CASSVNQGSHGYTF	TGTGCCAGCAGCGTAAACCAGGGCTCCCATGGCTACACCTTC
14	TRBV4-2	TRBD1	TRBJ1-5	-	CASSGQGAAQPQHF	TGTGCCAGCAGCGGACAGGGAGCGGCTCAGCCCCAGCATTTT
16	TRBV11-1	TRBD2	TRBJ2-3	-	CASHRWTSGSTDTQYF	TGTGCCAGCCATCGTTGGACTAGCGGGAGCACAGATACGCAGTATTTT
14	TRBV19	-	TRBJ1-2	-	CASSIEGRAYGYTF	TGTGCCAGTAGTATAGAGGGCAGGGCCTATGGCTACACCTTC
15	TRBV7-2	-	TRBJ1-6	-	CASSTTGYEDSPLHF	TGTGCCAGCAGCACCACAGGGTACGAGGATTCACCCCTCCACTTT
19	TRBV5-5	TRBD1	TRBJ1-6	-	CASSLDRGYKGAYNSPLHF	TGTGCCAGCAGCTTGGACAGGGGTTATAAAGGCGCCTATAATTCACCCCTCCACTTT
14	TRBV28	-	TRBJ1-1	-	CASSFKGEDTEAFF	TGTGCCAGCAGTTTTAAGGGGGAAGACACTGAAGCTTTCTTT
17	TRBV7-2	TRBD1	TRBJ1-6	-	CASSLAKGAQYNSPLHF	TGTGCCAGCAGCTTAGCTAAGGGGGCGCAATATAATTCACCCCTCCACTTT
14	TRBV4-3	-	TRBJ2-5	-	CASSPGSREQTQYF	TGCGCCAGCAGCCCCGGTTCTCGCGAGCAGACCCAGTACTTC
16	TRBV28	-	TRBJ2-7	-	CASSFDTGTPSYEQYF	TGTGCCAGTAGTTTTGACACCGGGACACCTTCCTACGAGCAGTACTTC
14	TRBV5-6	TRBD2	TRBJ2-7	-	CASSSTSGTYEQYF	TGTGCCAGCAGCTCGACTAGCGGGACCTACGAGCAGTACTTC
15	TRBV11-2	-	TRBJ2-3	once	CASSLGPDLVYTQYF	TGTGCCAGCAGCTTAGGCCCCGACTTGGTCTATACGCAGTATTTT
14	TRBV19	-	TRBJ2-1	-	CASSRSVSYNEQFF	TGTGCCAGTAGTAGAAGCGTTTCCTACAATGAGCAGTTCTTC
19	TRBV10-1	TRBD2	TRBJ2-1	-	CASSDSGTSGSWSYNEQFF	TGCGCCAGCAGTGATTCCGGGACTAGCGGGAGTTGGTCCTACAATGAGCAGTTCTTC
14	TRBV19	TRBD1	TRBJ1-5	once	CASSWTGINQPQHF	TGTGCCAGTAGTTGGACAGGGATTAATCAGCCCCAGCATTTT